Listed below are T cell receptor beta chains from one sample, sequenced in a study of blood T cell repertoires in COVID-19. Sequenced by immunoSEQ multiplex PCR; TCRdb stores in-frame clones only, minus some. The sample carries some 75,000 clones, 65% to 90% recorded once. The sequencing input was peripheral blood. Receptor source: a man at least 80 years old with COVID-19, enrolled during active disease. Each CDR3 is given with its conserved first and last residue. Fields, in order: J gene, clone size, D gene, V gene, CDR3 DNA, CDR3 protein. A D gene is named only where the DNA matches it firmly. The size entry is marked missing in some rows and otherwise reads once, few, many or a size class.

j_call: TRBJ1-2
clone_size: once
d_call: TRBD1
v_call: TRBV12-3/TRBV12-4
cdr3_nt: TGTGCCAGCAGTACCGGGACAGGGAACACCTTC
cdr3_aa: CASSTGTGNTF

j_call: TRBJ2-1
clone_size: .
d_call: TRBD1
v_call: TRBV14
cdr3_nt: TGTGCCAGCAGCCAAGAAGGACAGGGGGCGGATGAGCAGTTCTTC
cdr3_aa: CASSQEGQGADEQFF

j_call: TRBJ1-3
clone_size: .
d_call: .
v_call: TRBV28
cdr3_nt: TGTGCTAGCTCTGGAAACACCATATATTTT
cdr3_aa: CASSGNTIYF

j_call: TRBJ1-1
clone_size: .
d_call: .
v_call: TRBV5-4
cdr3_nt: TGTGCCAGCAGCTCAGGGACTCTCCCAGGAACTTTCTTT
cdr3_aa: CASSSGTLPGTFF

j_call: TRBJ2-3
clone_size: few
d_call: TRBD1
v_call: TRBV5-5
cdr3_nt: TGTGCCAGCAGCCAGGGACAGACTAGCACAGATACGCAGTATTTT
cdr3_aa: CASSQGQTSTDTQYF

j_call: TRBJ2-7
clone_size: few
d_call: TRBD1
v_call: TRBV18
cdr3_nt: TGTGCCAGCTCACCAAACAGGGGAGACTACGAGCAGTACTTC
cdr3_aa: CASSPNRGDYEQYF

j_call: TRBJ2-2
clone_size: .
d_call: TRBD1
v_call: TRBV2
cdr3_nt: TGTGCCAGCAGCGGGACAGGCAACACCGGGGAGCTGTTTTTT
cdr3_aa: CASSGTGNTGELFF

j_call: TRBJ2-2
clone_size: .
d_call: .
v_call: TRBV27
cdr3_nt: TGTGCCAGCAGTTTACGGGGGTTGGACACCGGGGAGCTGTTTTTT
cdr3_aa: CASSLRGLDTGELFF

j_call: TRBJ2-5
clone_size: once
d_call: TRBD2
v_call: TRBV5-5
cdr3_nt: TGTGCCAGCAGCCCTAGCGGGGGGACAGAAGAGACCCAGTACTTC
cdr3_aa: CASSPSGGTEETQYF

j_call: TRBJ2-1
clone_size: .
d_call: .
v_call: TRBV5-4
cdr3_nt: TGTGCCAGCAGCTTGGGAGTGAGACTTAGCTCCTACAATGAGCAGTTCTTC
cdr3_aa: CASSLGVRLSSYNEQFF

j_call: TRBJ1-2
clone_size: .
d_call: TRBD1
v_call: TRBV18
cdr3_nt: TGTGCCAGCTCTCCGGACAGGGCGGACGGCTACACCTTC
cdr3_aa: CASSPDRADGYTF

j_call: TRBJ1-2
clone_size: .
d_call: .
v_call: TRBV14
cdr3_nt: TGTGCCAGCAGCCAGAATTGGGGGGACGGCCACACCTTC
cdr3_aa: CASSQNWGDGHTF

j_call: TRBJ1-2
clone_size: .
d_call: TRBD1
v_call: TRBV18
cdr3_nt: TGTGCCAGCTCTTCCGACAGGGGGACCTCTAACTATGGCTACACCTTC
cdr3_aa: CASSSDRGTSNYGYTF

j_call: TRBJ1-4
clone_size: .
d_call: .
v_call: TRBV7-9
cdr3_nt: TGTGCCAGCAGCTTAGGGTCCAGGGGCGGGTATGAAAAACTGTTTTTT
cdr3_aa: CASSLGSRGGYEKLFF

j_call: TRBJ2-3
clone_size: .
d_call: .
v_call: TRBV10-3
cdr3_nt: TGTGCCATCAATCAGGGTAGCACAGATACGCAGTATTTT
cdr3_aa: CAINQGSTDTQYF

j_call: TRBJ1-1
clone_size: .
d_call: TRBD1
v_call: TRBV12-3/TRBV12-4
cdr3_nt: TGTGCCAGCAGGGGGACAGAGAACACTGAAGCTTTCTTT
cdr3_aa: CASRGTENTEAFF

j_call: TRBJ2-7
clone_size: .
d_call: .
v_call: TRBV9
cdr3_nt: TGTGCCAGCAGCGTCGAGACAGGTGGTTCCTACGAGCAGTACTTC
cdr3_aa: CASSVETGGSYEQYF

j_call: TRBJ2-2
clone_size: .
d_call: .
v_call: TRBV11-3
cdr3_nt: TGTGCCAGCAGCCGGACAGACACCGGGGAGCTGTTTTTT
cdr3_aa: CASSRTDTGELFF

j_call: TRBJ1-5
clone_size: .
d_call: .
v_call: TRBV3-1/TRBV3-2
cdr3_nt: TGTGCCAGCAGCCAGGGGGGGTCGAATCAGCCCCAGCATTTT
cdr3_aa: CASSQGGSNQPQHF

j_call: TRBJ2-1
clone_size: .
d_call: TRBD2
v_call: TRBV11-2
cdr3_nt: TGTGCCAGCAGCTCAGCGGGGGCTACGGGGGACAATGAGCAGTTCTTC
cdr3_aa: CASSSAGATGDNEQFF

j_call: TRBJ1-6
clone_size: .
d_call: TRBD1
v_call: TRBV6-2/TRBV6-3
cdr3_nt: TGTGCCAGCAGCGGACAGGATAATTCACCCCTCCACTTT
cdr3_aa: CASSGQDNSPLHF

j_call: TRBJ2-1
clone_size: .
d_call: .
v_call: TRBV7-2
cdr3_nt: TGTGCCAGCAGCTTAGGGGCCAGCGGCAGTGAGCAGTTCTTC
cdr3_aa: CASSLGASGSEQFF

j_call: TRBJ2-5
clone_size: .
d_call: TRBD1
v_call: TRBV6-5
cdr3_nt: TGTGCCAGCAGTCCTCGGACAGGGGGAGAGACCCAGTACTTC
cdr3_aa: CASSPRTGGETQYF